These T cell receptor beta chains were read from a single sample in a study of CD8 T cells in Susac syndrome. TCRdb used MiXCR to reprocess the immunoSEQ multiplex PCR reads, holding one entry per CDR3 protein. The data show fewer than 100,000 distinct CDR3 sequences, 91% seen once. The sample consisted of CD8+ T cells from PBMCs. Receptor source: a human donor with multiple sclerosis. Both conserved end residues are trimmed from each CDR3. Each record gives: V gene, D gene, J gene, clone size, CDR3 protein. A D gene is named only where the DNA matches it firmly. Size values are once, few and many counts, or a class for expanded clones, and some rows have none.

TRBV6-2/TRBV6-3	NA	TRBJ2-2	NA	ASTPFLGARGTGELF
TRBV5-1	TRBD2	TRBJ2-3	NA	ASSLGTSGTGDTQY
TRBV14	TRBD1	TRBJ2-1	NA	ASSHPGTGYEQF
TRBV12-5	TRBD2	TRBJ2-3	NA	ASGLWIAGPDTQY
TRBV7-6	TRBD2	TRBJ2-1	NA	ASSLGVSGRGDEQF
TRBV27	NA	TRBJ2-3	NA	ASSLGRAGADTQY
TRBV4-1	TRBD2	TRBJ2-7	NA	ASSLGTSDADEQY
TRBV11-1	NA	TRBJ1-1	NA	ASSFTKLFGVQLVNTEAF
TRBV19	NA	TRBJ2-2	once	ASSIFNQELF
TRBV6-5	NA	TRBJ2-7	NA	ASSYSRPDHEQY
TRBV9	TRBD2	TRBJ2-2	NA	ASSLPTSGQQTGELF
TRBV12-3/TRBV12-4	NA	TRBJ2-2	NA	ASSFYPGELF
TRBV6-6	TRBD2	TRBJ2-1	NA	ASSYELAGNNEQF
TRBV13	NA	TRBJ1-2	NA	ASSWAQGLENYGYT
TRBV2	NA	TRBJ2-2	NA	ASRGSSYTGELF
TRBV10-3	NA	TRBJ1-1	NA	AISSDSRTGNTEAF
TRBV2	NA	TRBJ1-5	NA	ASSELTMSNQPQH
TRBV5-1	NA	TRBJ1-2	NA	AAREEGMYGYT
TRBV27	NA	TRBJ1-5	few	ASSQKGSHQPQH
TRBV4-1	NA	TRBJ2-7	once	ASSQDSEGKRSYEQY
TRBV7-3	NA	TRBJ2-2	NA	ASSSGEGELF
TRBV5-1	NA	TRBJ1-3	NA	ASSPRDRPSGNTIY
TRBV4-1	NA	TRBJ1-1	NA	ASSQEGGGVNTEAF
TRBV19	NA	TRBJ1-5	NA	ASSVTYRDDQPQH
TRBV4-1	TRBD2	TRBJ2-1	once	ASSQGASGRLGEQF
TRBV6-2/TRBV6-3	TRBD1	TRBJ1-5	NA	ASSYWARGNNQPQH
TRBV12-3/TRBV12-4	NA	TRBJ1-1	NA	ASTTGALGTEAF
TRBV2	TRBD2	TRBJ2-2	NA	ASNVGTSGSTGELF
TRBV20-1	NA	TRBJ2-7	NA	SAIAPGERSYEQY
TRBV27	NA	TRBJ1-1	NA	ASAGLDTEAF
TRBV13	TRBD2	TRBJ2-3	NA	ASSFGLAGLPDTQY
TRBV12-3/TRBV12-4	TRBD1	TRBJ2-7	NA	ASSFGTGSLYEQY
TRBV19	TRBD1	TRBJ1-1	NA	ASRLLTDGTGGRAF
TRBV25-1	TRBD1	TRBJ2-7	once	ASSVGTGGSYEQY
TRBV12-5	NA	TRBJ2-7	NA	ASALSGAFPYEQY
TRBV11-2	NA	TRBJ2-7	NA	ASSLDHVEQY
TRBV27	NA	TRBJ1-2	NA	ASSLSIGAGKPYGYT
TRBV2	NA	TRBJ2-1	NA	ASSEARTGTENEQF
TRBV29-1	TRBD1	TRBJ1-2	NA	SVVWDSLTNYGYT
TRBV28	NA	TRBJ1-2	NA	ASSLGQVINYGYT
TRBV15	NA	TRBJ2-1	NA	ATKGIEGGGQF
TRBV6-2/TRBV6-3	TRBD2	TRBJ2-7	NA	AESTSGFYEQY